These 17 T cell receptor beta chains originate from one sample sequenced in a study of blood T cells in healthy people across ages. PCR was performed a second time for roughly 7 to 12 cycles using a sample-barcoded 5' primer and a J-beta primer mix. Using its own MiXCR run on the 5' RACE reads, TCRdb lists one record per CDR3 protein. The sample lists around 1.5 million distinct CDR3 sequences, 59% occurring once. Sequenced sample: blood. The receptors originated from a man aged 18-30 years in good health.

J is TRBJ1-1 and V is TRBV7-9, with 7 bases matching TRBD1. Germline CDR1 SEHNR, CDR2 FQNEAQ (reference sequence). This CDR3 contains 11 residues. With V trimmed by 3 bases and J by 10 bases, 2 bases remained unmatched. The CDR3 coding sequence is TGTGCCAGCAGCTTTCAGGGGGGAGCTTTCTTT. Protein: CASSFQGGAFF.

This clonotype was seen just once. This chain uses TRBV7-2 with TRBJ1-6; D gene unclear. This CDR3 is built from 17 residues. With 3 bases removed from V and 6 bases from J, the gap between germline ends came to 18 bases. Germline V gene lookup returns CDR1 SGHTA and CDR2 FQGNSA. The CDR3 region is CASSFPGRQAPNSPLHF. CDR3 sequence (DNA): TGTGCCAGCAGCTTTCCTGGGCGGCAGGCGCCTAATTCACCCCTCCACTTT.

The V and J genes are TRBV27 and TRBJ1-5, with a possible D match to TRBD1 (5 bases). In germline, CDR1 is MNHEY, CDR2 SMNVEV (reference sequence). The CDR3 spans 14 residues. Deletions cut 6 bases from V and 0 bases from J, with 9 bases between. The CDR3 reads CASRAGTSNQPQHF. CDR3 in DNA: TGTGCCAGCAGGGCAGGGACTAGCAATCAGCCCCAGCATTTT.

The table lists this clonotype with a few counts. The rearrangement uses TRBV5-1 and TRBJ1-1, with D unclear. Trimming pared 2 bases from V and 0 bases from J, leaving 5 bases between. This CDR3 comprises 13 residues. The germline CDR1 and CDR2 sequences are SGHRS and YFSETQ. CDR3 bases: TGCGCCAGCAGCTTTTACCTGAACACTGAAGCTTTCTTT. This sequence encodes CASSFYLNTEAFF.

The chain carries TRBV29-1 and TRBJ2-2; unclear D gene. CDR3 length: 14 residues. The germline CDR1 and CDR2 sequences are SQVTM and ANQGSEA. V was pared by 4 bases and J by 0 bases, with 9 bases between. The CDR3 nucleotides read TGCAGCGTTGTGTGGCGGTCGAACACCGGGGAGCTGTTTTTT. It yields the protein CSVVWRSNTGELFF.

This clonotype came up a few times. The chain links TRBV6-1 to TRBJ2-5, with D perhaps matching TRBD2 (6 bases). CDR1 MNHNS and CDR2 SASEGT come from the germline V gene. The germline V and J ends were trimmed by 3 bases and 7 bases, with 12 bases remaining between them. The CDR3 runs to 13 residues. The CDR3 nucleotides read TGTGCCAGCAGTGAGGATAGGGACTTGACCCAGTACTTC. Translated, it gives CASSEDRDLTQYF.

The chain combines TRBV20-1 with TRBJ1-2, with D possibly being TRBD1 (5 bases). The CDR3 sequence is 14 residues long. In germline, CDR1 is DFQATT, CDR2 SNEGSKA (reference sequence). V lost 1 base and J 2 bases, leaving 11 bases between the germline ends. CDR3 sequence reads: CSARAEGSNYGYTF. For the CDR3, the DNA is TGCAGTGCTAGAGCAGAGGGGTCCAACTATGGCTACACCTTC.

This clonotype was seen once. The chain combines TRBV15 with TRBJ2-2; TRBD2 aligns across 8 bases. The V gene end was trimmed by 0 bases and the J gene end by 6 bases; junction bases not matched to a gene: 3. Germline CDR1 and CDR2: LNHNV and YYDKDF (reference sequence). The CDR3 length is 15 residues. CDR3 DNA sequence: TGTGCCACCAGCAGAGAAGGACTAGCATCCGGGGAGCTGTTTTTT. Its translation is CATSREGLASGELFF.

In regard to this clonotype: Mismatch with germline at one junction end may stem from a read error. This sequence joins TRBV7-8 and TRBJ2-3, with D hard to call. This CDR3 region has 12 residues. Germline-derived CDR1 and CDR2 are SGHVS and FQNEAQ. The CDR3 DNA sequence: TGTGCCAGCAGATTAGTTGTAGATACGCAGTATTTT. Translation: CASRLVVDTQYF. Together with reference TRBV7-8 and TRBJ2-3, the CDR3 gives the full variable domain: GAGVSQSPRYKVAKRGQDVALRCDPISGHVSLFWYQQALGQGPEFLTYFQNEAQLDKSGLPSDRFFAERPEGSVSTLKIQRTQQEDSAVYLCASRLVVDTQYFGPGTRLTVL.

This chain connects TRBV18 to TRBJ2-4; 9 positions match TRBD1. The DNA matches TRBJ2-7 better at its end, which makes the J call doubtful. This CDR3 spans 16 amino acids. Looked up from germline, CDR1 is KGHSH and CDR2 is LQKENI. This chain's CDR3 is CASLGSPGTGFYEQYF. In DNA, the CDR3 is TGTGCCAGCTTGGGTTCACCAGGGACAGGGTTCTACGAGCAGTACTTC.

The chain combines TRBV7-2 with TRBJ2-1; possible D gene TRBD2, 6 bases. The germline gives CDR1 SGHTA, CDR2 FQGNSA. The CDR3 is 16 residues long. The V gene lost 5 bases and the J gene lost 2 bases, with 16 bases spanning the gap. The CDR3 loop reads CASSPASGGAYNEQFF. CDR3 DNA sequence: TGTGCCAGCAGCCCCGCATCCGGGGGAGCCTACAATGAGCAGTTCTTC.

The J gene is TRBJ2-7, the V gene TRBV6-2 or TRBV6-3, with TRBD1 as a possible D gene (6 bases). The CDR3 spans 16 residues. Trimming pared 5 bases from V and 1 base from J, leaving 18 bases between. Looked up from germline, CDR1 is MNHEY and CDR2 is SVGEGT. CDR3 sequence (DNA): TGTGCCAGCAGTATTGTCAGCAGGGGAAATTCCTACGAGCAGTACTTC. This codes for CASSIVSRGNSYEQYF.

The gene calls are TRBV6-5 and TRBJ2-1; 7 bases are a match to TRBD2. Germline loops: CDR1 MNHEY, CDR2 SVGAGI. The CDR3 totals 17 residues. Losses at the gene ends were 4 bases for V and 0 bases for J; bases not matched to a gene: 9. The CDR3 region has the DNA TGTGCCAGCAGTTCCAGCTCTGGGGGGGACTCCTACAATGAGCAGTTCTTC. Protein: CASSSSSGGDSYNEQFF.

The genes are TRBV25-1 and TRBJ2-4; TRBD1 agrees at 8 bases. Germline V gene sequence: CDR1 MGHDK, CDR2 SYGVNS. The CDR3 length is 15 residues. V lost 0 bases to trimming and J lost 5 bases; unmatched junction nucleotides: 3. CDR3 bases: TGTGCCAGCAGTGAATACAGGGGGCCCGAAAACATTCAGTACTTC. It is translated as CASSEYRGPENIQYF.

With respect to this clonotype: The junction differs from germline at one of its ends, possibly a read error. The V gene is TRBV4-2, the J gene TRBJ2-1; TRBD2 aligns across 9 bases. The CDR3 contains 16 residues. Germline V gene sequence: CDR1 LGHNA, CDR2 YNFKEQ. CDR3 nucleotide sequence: TGTGCCAGCAGCCAAGAGGCGGGAGGGTCCTACAATGGGCAGTTCTTC. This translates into CASSQEAGGSYNGQFF.

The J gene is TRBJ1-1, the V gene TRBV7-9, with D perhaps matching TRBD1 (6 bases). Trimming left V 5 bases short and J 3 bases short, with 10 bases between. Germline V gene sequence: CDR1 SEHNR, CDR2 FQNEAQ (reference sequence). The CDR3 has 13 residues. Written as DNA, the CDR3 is TGTGCCAGCAGCGGAGCAGGGGACACTGAAGCTTTCTTT. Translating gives CASSGAGDTEAFF.

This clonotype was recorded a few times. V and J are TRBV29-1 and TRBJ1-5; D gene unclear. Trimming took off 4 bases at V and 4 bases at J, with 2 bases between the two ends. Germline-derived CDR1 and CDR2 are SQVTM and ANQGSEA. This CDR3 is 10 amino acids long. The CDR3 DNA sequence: TGCAGCGTTGTTAATCAGCCCCAGCATTTT. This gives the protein CSVVNQPQHF.